This entry features one T cell receptor (beta chain) sequence. Its antigen remains unidentified. Just one base apart from a much larger clone, this may be a read error. This sample stems from a study of molecular identifiers for immune sequencing clone quantification. Study at large: Five aliquots were made in replicates from the RNA of approximately 20,000 or 98,000 naive CD8 cells, and four were sequenced.

Findings and limits, study-wide: Sizes of clones that are highly expanded could be underestimated (if identical TCR molecules share a barcode). Among one million naive cells, spiked Jurkat TCR RNA from a single cell was reportedly detectable.

Trimming cost V 6 bases and J 0 bases, with 6 bases left between them. Germline lookup yields CDR1 SGHDN and CDR2 FVKESK. The CDR3 is 13 residues long. Previously described methods and listed TCR primers were used for bulk TCR libraries. TCRdb re-called the PCR reads through MiXCR, storing one row per CDR3 protein. The profile covers hundreds of thousands of distinct CDR3 sequences, with over 20% appearing a single time and approximately 0.83% taken by the ten largest. Sequenced input: naive CD8+ T cells from blood, with Jurkat cell RNA spiked in. This sample's subset: FACS-sorted CD8+CD4-CCR7+CD45RA+ naive T cells. The V call is TRBV14, the J call TRBJ1-3; no firm D call. This receptor was identified in a human donor in good health. Some libraries in this study had Jurkat cell RNA spiked in. The CDR3 bases are TGTGCCAGCAGGCTCCCCTCTGGAAACACCATATATTTT. As protein: CASRLPSGNTIYF. Complete variable domain (other parts from reference TRBV14 and TRBJ1-3): EAGVTQFPSHSVIEKGQTVTLRCDPISGHDNLYWYRRVMGKEIKFLLHFVKESKQDESGMPNNRFLAERTGGTYSTLKVQPAELEDSGVYFCASRLPSGNTIYFGEGSWLTVV.